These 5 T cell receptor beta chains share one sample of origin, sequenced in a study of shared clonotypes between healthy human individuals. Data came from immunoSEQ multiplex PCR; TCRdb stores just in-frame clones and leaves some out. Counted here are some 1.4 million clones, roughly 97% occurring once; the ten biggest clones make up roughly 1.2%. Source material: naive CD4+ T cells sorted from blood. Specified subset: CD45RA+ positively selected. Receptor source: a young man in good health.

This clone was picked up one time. CDR3 coding DNA: TGTGCCATCAAACCGGGCCTTCTTTGTAAAGGCTATGGCTACACCTTC. Residues: CAIKPGLLCKGYGYTF. The chain is built from TRBV21-1 and TRBJ1-2. TRBV21-1 is a known pseudogene. The CDR3 totals 16 residues.

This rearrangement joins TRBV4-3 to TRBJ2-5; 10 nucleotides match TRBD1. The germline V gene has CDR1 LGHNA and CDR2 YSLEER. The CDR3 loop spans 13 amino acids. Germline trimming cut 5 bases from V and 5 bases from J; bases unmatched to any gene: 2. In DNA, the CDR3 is TGCGCCAGCAGCAGGGACAGGGGCGAGACCCAGTACTTC. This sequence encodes CASSRDRGETQYF.

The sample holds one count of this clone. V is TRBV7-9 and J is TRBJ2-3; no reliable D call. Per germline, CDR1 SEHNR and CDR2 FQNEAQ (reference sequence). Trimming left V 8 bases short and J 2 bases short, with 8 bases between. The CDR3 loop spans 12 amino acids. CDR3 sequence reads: CASWAVTDTQYF. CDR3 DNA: TGTGCCAGCTGGGCTGTCACAGATACGCAGTATTTT.

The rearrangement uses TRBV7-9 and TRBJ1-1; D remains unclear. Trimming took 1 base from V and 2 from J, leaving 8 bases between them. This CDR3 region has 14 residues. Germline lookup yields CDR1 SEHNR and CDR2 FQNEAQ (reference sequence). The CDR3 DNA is TGTGCCAGCAGCTTAGACACCTATAACACTGAAGCTTTCTTT. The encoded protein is CASSLDTYNTEAFF.

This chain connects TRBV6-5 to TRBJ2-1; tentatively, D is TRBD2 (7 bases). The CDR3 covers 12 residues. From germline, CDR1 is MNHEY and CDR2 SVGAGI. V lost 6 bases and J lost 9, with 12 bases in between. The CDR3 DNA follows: TGTGCCAGCAGGAGAGGGGGGGGTGAGCAGTTCTTC. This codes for CASRRGGGEQFF.